These 2 T cell receptor beta chains share one sample of origin, sequenced in a study of Tregs in tolerant kidney transplant recipients. The data were produced by immunoSEQ multiplex PCR, yet TCRdb's version contains in-frame clones alone and is incomplete. The sample lists several thousand clones, approximately 43% occurring once. The antigens these receptors bind are not known. The sequencing sample was made of CD4+ T cells from blood cultured with allogeneic cells. The receptors were sampled from a human donor in good health.

There are a few counts of this clone. This chain connects TRBV10-3 to TRBJ2-2; maybe TRBD1 (6 bases). The CDR3 loop spans 16 amino acids. Trimming cost V 0 bases and J 2 bases, with 10 bases left between them. CDR1 ENHRY and CDR2 SYGVKD come from the germline V gene. The CDR3 coding sequence is TGTGCCATCAGTGAGTCGACAGGACACAACACCGGGGAGCTGTTTTTT. It codes for CAISESTGHNTGELFF.

The rearrangement uses TRBV6-5 and TRBJ2-4; weak D call: TRBD1 (6 bases). Deletions cut 5 bases from V and 8 bases from J, with 13 bases between. Germline-derived CDR1 and CDR2 are MNHEY and SVGAGI. The CDR3 runs 13 residues. The CDR3 sequence: CASSRTGTHIQYF. As DNA, the CDR3 is TGTGCCAGCAGTAGAACCGGGACACACATTCAGTACTTC.